One sample yielded the 24 T cell receptor beta chains listed below, sequenced in a study of early T cells in non-severe SARS-CoV-2 infection (dated by TCRdb to the early 2020s). To prepare the library, 5' RACE was applied. This sample was sequenced with a NextSeq 500. TCRdb reworked the public reads: Q25 trimming with fastp, MiXCR clone assembly, productive beta chains retained. Rows are combined by CDR3 protein, so each entry shows the most common genes and DNA. This sample gives approximately 110,000 distinct CDR3 sequences in total; 14% to 15% of them show up just once. About a fifth of the sample lies in the top ten. The specimen sequenced was whole blood. The receptor source for this set is an adult who was a healthcare worker with PCR-confirmed SARS-CoV-2 infection or an uninfected control (not recorded which).

In its sample, this clonotype was seen a few times. The rearrangement links TRBV30 to TRBJ1-6; no reliable D call. This CDR3 is built from 15 residues. The V gene's germline CDR1 is GTSNPN and CDR2 SVGIG (reference sequence). V gave up 3 bases and J gave up 0 bases, with 9 bases separating them. The CDR3: CAWSLGRSYNSPLHF. The CDR3 DNA is TGTGCCTGGAGCCTCGGGCGCTCCTATAATTCACCCCTCCACTTT.

This clonotype has just a few counts. The chain employs TRBV29-1 and TRBJ1-5; unclear D gene. The CDR3 contains 13 residues. V dropped 4 bases and J dropped 0 bases, with 7 bases sitting between them. Germline V gene sequence: CDR1 SQVTM, CDR2 ANQGSEA. The CDR3 spells CSVGENSNQPQHF. The DNA of the CDR3 is TGCAGCGTTGGGGAAAATAGCAATCAGCCCCAGCATTTT.

The V gene is TRBV15, the J gene TRBJ1-4; D gene unclear. The CDR3 is made up of 14 amino acids. Germline V gene lookup returns CDR1 LNHNV and CDR2 YYDKDF (reference sequence). V was pared by 0 bases and J by 8 bases, with 10 bases between. The CDR3 region has the DNA TGTGCCACCAGCAGAGATCGGCAGGTCGAAAAACTGTTTTTT. It is translated as CATSRDRQVEKLFF.

This rearrangement joins TRBV15 to TRBJ2-2; 9 bases map to TRBD1. Germline V gene sequence: CDR1 LNHNV, CDR2 YYDKDF (reference sequence). The CDR3 runs 15 residues. The V segment lost 5 bases and the J segment 1 base; nucleotides outside the gene matches: 2. The DNA for the CDR3 is TGTGCCACCAGCGGGACAGGGAAGAACACCGGGGAGCTGTTTTTT. Translated, it gives CATSGTGKNTGELFF.

A few counts support this clonotype. At one end, the junction sequence differs from germline, possibly due to a read error. The V and J genes are TRBV5-1 and TRBJ1-4, with 7 bases fitting TRBD1. Germline CDR1 and CDR2: SGHRS and YFSETQ. The CDR3 spans 13 residues. The CDR3 loop reads CASSLGQGERLFF. Here the CDR3 DNA reads TGCGCCAGCAGCTTGGGACAGGGTGAAAGACTGTTTTTT.

The sample holds a few counts of this clonotype. The V and J genes are TRBV6-1 and TRBJ2-7, with 7 bases fitting TRBD1. V gave up 10 bases and J gave up 2 bases; unmatched junction bases: 11. Germline assignment: CDR1 MNHNS and CDR2 SASEGT. This CDR3 comprises 14 residues. The CDR3 coding sequence is TGTGCCACCACCTCCGGGACAGTAGCCTACGAGCAGTACTTC. Its protein product is CATTSGTVAYEQYF.

This clonotype was seen a few times. The rearrangement joins TRBV11-2 to TRBJ1-6; no definite D call. CDR3 length: 14 amino acids. V was trimmed by 5 bases and J by 10 bases, leaving 15 bases between them. Germline V gives CDR1 SGHAT, CDR2 FQNNGV. The CDR3 reads CASSLLPPDSPLHF. In DNA, the CDR3 is TGTGCCAGCAGCCTCCTACCCCCGGACTCACCCCTCCACTTT.

V gene TRBV5-5 combines with J gene TRBJ2-5; TRBD2 is a possible D gene (7 bases). V was pared by 0 bases and J by 3 bases, with 21 bases between. The CDR3 consists of 18 residues. Germline V gives CDR1 SGHKS, CDR2 YYEKEE (reference sequence). CDR3: CASSLGPERRGREETQYF. CDR3 in DNA: TGTGCCAGCAGCTTGGGGCCTGAAAGGCGGGGGCGAGAAGAGACCCAGTACTTC.

This clonotype was detected only a few times. The chain recombines TRBV11-3 with TRBJ2-1, with D possibly called TRBD1 or TRBD2 (5 bases each). This CDR3 region has 15 residues. Germline V CDR1 and CDR2: SGHNT, YENEEA. With 5 bases removed from V and 7 bases from J, the gap between germline ends came to 18 bases. CDR3 sequence: CASSQTGQEGNEQFF. The CDR3 bases are TGTGCCAGCAGCCAAACGGGCCAAGAGGGGAATGAGCAGTTCTTC.

This clonotype was seen at least ten times. This chain uses TRBV20-1 with TRBJ2-7; no clear D gene. The V gene's germline CDR1 is DFQATT and CDR2 SNEGSKA (reference sequence). V was cut by 5 bases and J by 0 bases, with 14 bases left in between. The CDR3 is made up of 14 amino acids. DNA of the CDR3: TGCAGTGCTGTACCAAGTAGTGACTCCTACGAGCAGTACTTC. Translation gives CSAVPSSDSYEQYF.

The rearrangement links TRBV27 to TRBJ1-1; 9 bases map to TRBD1. Trimming at V came to 3 bases and at J to 7 bases, leaving 3 bases not matched to a gene. The CDR3 consists of 13 residues. In germline, CDR1 is MNHEY, CDR2 SMNVEV (reference sequence). The CDR3 region is CASSLGQGGEAFF. The CDR3 DNA reads TGTGCCAGCAGTTTGGGACAGGGCGGTGAAGCTTTCTTT.

The chain uses TRBV5-8 and TRBJ1-2, with TRBD1 identical over 7 bases. The V gene end was trimmed by 4 bases and the J gene end by 4 bases; junction bases not matched to a gene: 10. Looked up from germline, CDR1 is SGHTS and CDR2 is YDEGEE. The CDR3 sequence is 15 residues long. This CDR3 reads CASSSGTALSYGYTF. CDR3 in DNA: TGTGCCAGCAGCAGCGGGACAGCCCTCTCCTATGGCTACACCTTC.

The sample holds a few counts of this clonotype. This sequence joins TRBV6-5 and TRBJ2-2, with D unresolved. The ends were cut back, 2 bases at V and 6 bases at J, with 4 bases in the middle. The length of the CDR3 is 12 residues. The V gene's germline CDR1 is MNHEY and CDR2 SVGAGI. CDR3 sequence reads: CASSYNSGELFF. Here the CDR3 DNA reads TGTGCCAGCAGTTACAACTCCGGGGAGCTGTTTTTT.

The chain carries TRBV7-2 and TRBJ2-5; TRBD2 matches 11 bases. J was trimmed by 9 bases and V by 1 base; bases with no gene match: 7. The CDR3 is 15 residues long. From germline, CDR1 is SGHTA and CDR2 FQGNSA. The CDR3 sequence is CASSLGLAGNLAQYF. DNA of the CDR3: TGTGCCAGCAGCTTAGGACTAGCGGGGAACCTGGCCCAGTACTTC.

This clonotype has only one observation. This chain links TRBV7-9 with TRBJ2-7; D uncertain. CDR1 SEHNR and CDR2 FQNEAQ come from the germline V gene (reference sequence). The ends were cut back, 6 bases at V and 2 bases at J, with 14 bases in the middle. This CDR3 has 14 amino acids. The CDR3 protein is CASSARVAPYEQYF. In DNA, the CDR3 is TGTGCCAGCAGTGCTCGGGTCGCCCCCTACGAGCAGTACTTC.

This clonotype has ten or more counts. CDR3 sequence (DNA): TGTGCCAGCAGCCAAGAGGGGGCGTTAGCGGGGAACAATGAGCAGTTCTTC. As protein: CASSQEGALAGNNEQFF. This chain connects TRBV4-2 to TRBJ2-1; TRBD2 agrees at 8 bases. Looked up from germline, CDR1 is LGHNA and CDR2 is YNFKEQ. The CDR3 is 17 amino acids. With 0 bases clipped from V and 5 bases from J, the junction kept 9 bases outside the gene matches.

V and J are TRBV29-1 and TRBJ2-1, with no clear D. The V gene lost 4 bases and the J gene lost 8 bases, with 9 bases spanning the gap. CDR1 SQVTM and CDR2 ANQGSEA come from the germline V gene. The CDR3 loop spans 11 amino acids. The CDR3 DNA follows: TGCAGCGTTGGTGGCCCGGATGAGCAGTTCTTC. It codes for CSVGGPDEQFF.

This clonotype was detected only a few times. The CDR3 loop is CASSSRNRGLTYEQYF. The CDR3 DNA reads as TGTGCCAGCAGCTCACGAAACAGGGGGCTCACCTACGAGCAGTACTTC. V and J are TRBV6-2 or TRBV6-3 and TRBJ2-7; TRBD1 matches 9 bases. The J segment lost 2 bases and the V segment lost 6 bases, leaving 11 bases of the junction unmatched. From germline, CDR1 is MNHEY and CDR2 SVGEGT. The CDR3 length is 16 residues.

The chain is built from TRBV7-8 and TRBJ2-7, with D possibly being TRBD1 (6 bases). Looked up from germline, CDR1 is SGHVS and CDR2 is FQNEAQ. Trimming cost V 0 bases and J 5 bases, with 11 bases left between them. The CDR3 runs to 14 residues. CDR3 nucleotide sequence: TGTGCCAGCAGCTTAGCGGTCAGGGGCAACGAGCAGTACTTC. Its translation: CASSLAVRGNEQYF.

The sample holds a few counts of this clonotype. The V and J genes are TRBV19 and TRBJ2-1; 8 bases fit TRBD2. In germline, CDR1 is LNHDA, CDR2 SQIVND (reference sequence). The CDR3 covers 15 residues. V lost 1 base to trimming and J lost 2 bases; unmatched junction nucleotides: 1. CDR3 region: CASSIAGGPYNEQFF. The CDR3 nucleotides read TGTGCCAGTAGTATAGCGGGGGGGCCCTACAATGAGCAGTTCTTC.

The chain links TRBV12-3 or TRBV12-4 to TRBJ2-7; no clear D gene. The CDR3 has 16 residues. V was trimmed by 1 base and J by 2 bases, leaving 15 bases between them. The CDR3 sequence: CASSLGWASITYEQYF. In DNA, the CDR3 is TGTGCCAGCAGTTTAGGCTGGGCCAGCATTACCTACGAGCAGTACTTC.

This sequence joins TRBV27 and TRBJ2-7; the D call may be TRBD1 or TRBD2 (6 bases each). The V gene lost 7 bases and the J gene lost 4 bases, with 20 bases spanning the gap. This CDR3 is 15 amino acids long. Germline V lookup: CDR1 MNHEY, CDR2 SMNVEV (reference sequence). This CDR3 reads CASTRGGQGYYEQYF. The CDR3 nucleotides read TGTGCCAGCACCCGAGGAGGGCAGGGGTATTACGAGCAGTACTTC.

This clonotype was seen a handful of times. The V and J genes are TRBV3-1 and TRBJ1-6; D not certain. Germline V gene data show CDR1 as LGHDT and CDR2 as YNNKEL (reference sequence). Trimming cost V 4 bases and J 7 bases, with 11 bases left between them. This CDR3 has 14 residues. The CDR3 is CASSPIPPNSPLHF. Written as DNA, the CDR3 is TGTGCCAGCAGCCCCATCCCTCCGAATTCACCCCTCCACTTT.

The chain has TRBV12-3 or TRBV12-4 and TRBJ2-1; 12 bases are a match to TRBD2. V lost 5 bases to trimming and J lost 10 bases; unmatched junction nucleotides: 6. The CDR3 consists of 14 residues. For the CDR3, the DNA is TGTGCCAGCAGTCCTAGCGGGGGGGCCGAAGAGCAGTTCTTC. The encoded protein is CASSPSGGAEEQFF.